The 22 T cell receptor beta chains in this list originate from one sample, sequenced in a study of blood T cells in healthy people across ages. The use of a sample-barcoded 5' primer and a J-beta primer mix characterized a second PCR of roughly 6 to 12 cycles. TCRdb recomputed calls from the 5' RACE reads with MiXCR, one row per CDR3 protein. The data hold 1.5 million to 2 million distinct CDR3 sequences, with about 35% observed a single time. Sequences were obtained from blood. All receptors derive from a woman in her 30s in good health.

The chain recombines TRBV11-3 with TRBJ2-1; D gene unclear. The germline V and J ends were trimmed by 1 base and 6 bases, with 13 bases remaining between them. Per the germline V gene, CDR1 is SGHNT and CDR2 is YENEEA. The CDR3 length is 15 residues. The CDR3 DNA sequence: TGTGCCAGCAGCTTAGGTAGCATGAAGGGCAATGAGCAGTTCTTC. This encodes CASSLGSMKGNEQFF.

This clonotype was picked up a small number of times. The V and J genes are TRBV15 and TRBJ2-2; TRBD1 might be the D (6 bases). Germline loops: CDR1 LNHNV, CDR2 YYDKDF (reference sequence). The CDR3 has 15 residues. Trimming left V 5 bases short and J 2 bases short, with 12 bases between. The CDR3 is CATSRDRTNTGELFF. The CDR3 DNA is TGTGCCACCAGCCGTGACAGGACCAACACCGGGGAGCTGTTTTTT.

About this clonotype: At one boundary the junction diverges from the germline segment, which might be a read error. The chain combines TRBV15 with TRBJ2-1; 7 nucleotides match TRBD2. Germline assignment: CDR1 LNHNV and CDR2 YYDKDF (reference sequence). The CDR3 has 16 residues. The DNA of the CDR3 is TGTACCACCAGCAGAGTGGCACTAGCGCCTGGCAATGAGCAGTTCTTC. This codes for CTTSRVALAPGNEQFF.

This chain joins TRBV6-5 and TRBJ1-5; no clear D. The CDR3 runs 16 residues. Trimming removed 5 bases from V and 2 bases from J, with 16 bases in between. Germline CDR1 MNHEY, CDR2 SVGAGI. CDR3: CASSPRASGGNQPQHF. DNA for the CDR3: TGTGCCAGCAGTCCTAGGGCCAGTGGGGGCAATCAGCCCCAGCATTTT.

This clonotype was seen a few times. V gene TRBV6-5 combines with J gene TRBJ1-2; 11 bases are shared with TRBD1. The CDR3 loop spans 15 amino acids. CDR1 is MNHEY, CDR2 SVGAGI, per germline. V was pared by 0 bases and J by 7 bases, with 4 bases of the junction left unmatched. The DNA of the CDR3 is TGTGCCAGCAGTTACTCGAGGACAGGGGGCCCTGGCTACACCTTC. This encodes CASSYSRTGGPGYTF.

This clonotype was observed at least ten times. The chain employs TRBV10-3 and TRBJ2-1; TRBD1 matches at 9 bases. J lost 4 bases, V lost 2 bases, and 15 bases had no gene match. CDR1 is ENHRY and CDR2 is SYGVKD in the germline V gene. This CDR3 has 19 amino acids. CDR3 amino acids: CAISEQGDRELSTYNEQFF. The CDR3 nucleotides are TGTGCCATCAGTGAGCAGGGGGACAGGGAACTCTCTACGTACAATGAGCAGTTCTTC.

The chain carries TRBV20-1 and TRBJ2-7, with 8 nucleotides matching TRBD2. The V and J ends lost 6 bases and 0 bases, in that order; junction bases with no gene match: 10. CDR3 size: 15 residues. CDR1 DFQATT and CDR2 SNEGSKA come from the germline V gene (reference sequence). The CDR3 loop reads CSADRQRGHSYEQYF. CDR3 DNA sequence: TGCAGTGCGGACCGACAGCGGGGGCACTCCTACGAGCAGTACTTC.

This clonotype has only a few counts. V and J are TRBV11-2 and TRBJ2-7; D is unclear. CDR1 is SGHAT and CDR2 is FQNNGV in the germline V gene. V was pared by 5 bases and J by 6 bases, with 8 bases between. The CDR3 extends over 11 amino acids. DNA for the CDR3: TGTGCCAGCAGCCTTTCGATCGAGCAGTACTTC. It translates to CASSLSIEQYF.

As regards this clonotype: A single base separates this from a much larger clone, so it may be a read error. V usage is TRBV20-1 and J usage is TRBJ2-3; D is possibly TRBD2 (6 bases). Germline assignment: CDR1 DFQATT and CDR2 SNEGSKA (reference sequence). The CDR3 consists of 15 residues. CDR3 sequence reads: CSASGGDSSTGTQYF. The CDR3 DNA reads TGCAGTGCTAGCGGTGGGGACTCCAGCACAGGTACGCAGTATTTT.

The chain is built from TRBV6-1 and TRBJ2-3; D is unresolved. Germline V lookup: CDR1 MNHNS, CDR2 SASEGT. Trimming shortened V by 3 bases and J by 0 bases, and 13 bases separated the two germline ends. This CDR3 spans 16 amino acids. This chain's CDR3 is CASSDWGDTSTDTQYF. CDR3 DNA: TGTGCCAGCAGTGATTGGGGTGACACTAGCACAGATACGCAGTATTTT.

This clonotype came up a few times. The rearrangement joins TRBV20-1 to TRBJ2-1; the match to TRBD2 covers 11 bases. Germline V gene sequence: CDR1 DFQATT, CDR2 SNEGSKA (reference sequence). The CDR3 runs to 13 residues. The V and J ends lost 7 bases and 7 bases, in that order; junction bases with no gene match: 6. The CDR3 region is CSEVGLAANEQFF. Here the CDR3 DNA reads TGCAGTGAGGTGGGACTAGCGGCGAATGAGCAGTTCTTC.

The table lists this clonotype with a few counts. The chain combines TRBV3-1 with TRBJ2-7; 10 bases fit TRBD2. Germline loops: CDR1 LGHDT, CDR2 YNNKEL (reference sequence). The CDR3 totals 15 residues. V gave up 1 base and J gave up 10 bases; unmatched junction bases: 10. Here the CDR3 DNA reads TGTGCCAGCAGCCAAGGAGGGACTAGCGCGGAGGCCCAGTACTTC. Amino acid sequence: CASSQGGTSAEAQYF.

V is TRBV20-1 and J is TRBJ2-7; 13 bases agree with TRBD2. This CDR3 region has 20 residues. Germline CDR1 and CDR2: DFQATT and SNEGSKA (reference sequence). The J segment lost 5 bases and the V segment lost 2 bases, leaving 21 bases of the junction unmatched. For the CDR3, the DNA is TGCAGTGCTAGACTGTTTCCGGGACTAGCGGGGCCCGTTGAGGGGCACGAGCAGTACTTC. Amino acid sequence: CSARLFPGLAGPVEGHEQYF.

The sample holds a few counts of this clonotype. The genes are TRBV5-1 and TRBJ2-1; 8 nucleotides align to TRBD2. V was pared by 4 bases and J by 2 bases, with 8 bases of the junction left unmatched. There are 16 residues in the CDR3. CDR1 and CDR2 from the germline V gene are SGHRS and YFSETQ. The CDR3 region has the DNA TGCGCCAGCAGCGCTGGGGCGGGGGGACCCTACAATGAGCAGTTCTTC. Amino acids: CASSAGAGGPYNEQFF. The complete variable domain, with remaining parts taken from reference TRBV5-1 and TRBJ2-1, reads KAGVTQTPRYLIKTRGQQVTLSCSPISGHRSVSWYQQTPGQGLQFLFEYFSETQRNKGNFPGRFSGRQFSNSRSEMNVSTLELGDSALYLCASSAGAGGPYNEQFFGPGTRLTVL.

This chain's CDR3 is CASSVTVLDTEAFF. Written as DNA, the CDR3 is TGTGCCAGCAGCGTTACAGTACTGGACACTGAAGCTTTCTTT. This chain links TRBV9 with TRBJ1-1; D is unclear. Germline CDR1 and CDR2: SGDLS and YYNGEE. The CDR3 covers 14 residues. The V end lost 2 bases, the J end lost 3 bases, and 11 bases lay between the germline ends. Full variable domain (outside the CDR3, taken from reference TRBV9 and TRBJ1-1): DSGVTQTPKHLITATGQRVTLRCSPRSGDLSVYWYQQSLDQGLQFLIQYYNGEERAKGNILERFSAQQFPDLHSELNLSSLELGDSALYFCASSVTVLDTEAFFGQGTRLTVV.

V gene TRBV9 combines with J gene TRBJ2-5, with D possibly matching TRBD2 (5 bases). The end of the DNA fits TRBJ2-7 better, so the J call may be wrong. There are 13 residues in the CDR3. CDR1 SGDLS and CDR2 YYNGEE come from the germline V gene. This CDR3 is CASSVVERTEQYF. Written as DNA, the CDR3 is TGTGCCAGCAGCGTAGTGGAGCGGACCGAGCAGTACTTC.

This clonotype was seen a handful of times. The CDR3 nucleotides read TGCGCCAGCAGGGATGGACAGGGGTTCGACGAGCAGTACTTC. This translates into CASRDGQGFDEQYF. The chain combines TRBV5-1 with TRBJ2-7; 9 bases fit TRBD1. The germline V gene has CDR1 SGHRS and CDR2 YFSETQ. V shed 5 bases, J shed 5 bases, and the junction held 8 bases outside the gene matches. The CDR3 loop spans 14 amino acids.

A word on this clonotype: A read error may be the cause here, since a much bigger clone is one base away. The CDR3, as DNA: TGCAGTGTTAGACCGGGACTAGCGGCCTACAATGAGCAGTTCTTC. Translating it yields CSVRPGLAAYNEQFF. The chain uses TRBV20-1 and TRBJ2-1, with TRBD2 matching 11 bases. Germline values: CDR1 DFQATT, CDR2 SNEGSKA (reference sequence). The CDR3 has 15 amino acids.

This clonotype occurred once. This sequence joins TRBV7-2 and TRBJ2-1; D gene uncertain. CDR3 length equals 15 residues. The V gene lost 6 bases and the J gene lost 0 bases, with 12 bases spanning the gap. Germline loops: CDR1 SGHTA, CDR2 FQGNSA. This chain's CDR3 is CASREKGSSYNEQFF. Here the CDR3 DNA reads TGTGCCAGCAGAGAGAAGGGTAGCTCCTACAATGAGCAGTTCTTC.

In the case of this clonotype: One end of the junction does not line up with germline, which may come from a read error. J is TRBJ2-4 and V is TRBV20-1, with D perhaps given as TRBD1 or TRBD2 (6 bases each). This CDR3 has 13 residues. CDR1 and CDR2 (germline): DFQATT, SNEGSKA (reference sequence). The CDR3 sequence: CSARGDLTRPQYF. The CDR3 DNA sequence: TGCAGCGCTAGGGGGGACCTTACGCGGCCCCAGTACTTC.

The rearrangement links TRBV15 to TRBJ2-5; D ambiguous. Trimming pared 5 bases from V and 7 bases from J, leaving 11 bases between. This CDR3 region has 12 residues. Germline V gene sequence: CDR1 LNHNV, CDR2 YYDKDF (reference sequence). CDR3 nucleotides: TGTGCCACCAGCGGAGTTAAGGGGACCCAGTACTTC. Its protein is CATSGVKGTQYF. Looking up the rest from reference TRBV15 and TRBJ2-5 gives the full variable domain: DAMVIQNPRYQVTQFGKPVTLSCSQTLNHNVMYWYQQKSSQAPKLLFHYYDKDFNNEADTPDNFQSRRPNTSFCFLDIRSPGLGDTAMYLCATSGVKGTQYFGPGTRLLVL.

V gene TRBV27 combines with J gene TRBJ2-1; D is perhaps TRBD1 (6 bases). The CDR3 extends over 15 amino acids. Trimming removed 5 bases from V and 4 bases from J, with 15 bases in between. Germline V gene sequence: CDR1 MNHEY, CDR2 SMNVEV (reference sequence). CDR3 sequence (DNA): TGTGCCAGCAGTCTCGGACAGTTTTTATACAATGAGCAGTTCTTC. The encoded protein is CASSLGQFLYNEQFF.